Sequencing of this T cell receptor (beta chain) was carried out in a study of T cells in Graves' hyperthyroidism and ophthalmopathy (dated by TCRdb to the late 2010s). With regard to the full study: Peripheral blood was collected at initial diagnosis, before any treatment. To identify TCR V-J signatures that set the groups apart, the researchers used a discovery cohort of 100 patients, made up of some 41 with Graves' ophthalmopathy and about 55 with stable Graves' hyperthyroidism. Whether ophthalmopathy could be predicted prospectively was tested in an independent validation cohort made up of approximately 19 hyperthyroidism patients plus 17 patients who later progressed to ophthalmopathy. The approximately 97 discovery patients were randomly divided into training and test sets at a 7:3 ratio. In several Graves' hyperthyroidism patients, the study also compared T-cell repertoires from thyroid tissue with T-cell repertoires from blood. Once sampling was done, hyperthyroidism patients were given methimazole at a starting dose of 30 mg daily, whereas ophthalmopathy patients were given high-dose intravenous methylprednisolone. The paper reports TCR Vbeta CDR3 sequencing of roughly 140 peripheral blood samples: approximately 41 ophthalmopathy, about 75 hyperthyroidism and around 17 progressor patients.

The germline V gene (reference sequence) gives CDR1 as DFQATT and CDR2 as SNEGSKA. Cut back by 6 bases and 0 bases, the V and J ends lie 18 bases apart. The CDR3 starts with the cysteine, ends with the phenylalanine, and has 16 residues. The only DNA kept is the CDR3, 48 bases in frame from the first base. In the ophthalmopathy patients, disease was moderately to severely active, with a Clinical Activity Score of 3 or more, a NOSPECS grade of 4 or more, and a duration of less than 3 months. Patients with uncontrolled infections, other autoimmune diseases, pregnancy or lactation were excluded. Diagnoses relied on clinical symptoms, serum thyroxine and TRAb, thyroid ultrasound and orbital computed tomography. Ficoll-Paque density gradient centrifugation was used to isolate PBMCs from around 10 ml of fresh peripheral blood. Total RNA was extracted with Trizol reagent, and quality was checked on an Agilent 2100 Bioanalyzer.

The paper as a whole reports these results and caveats: Ophthalmopathy was separated from stable hyperthyroidism by a 13 V-J signature model, with about 86% sensitivity and about 84% specificity obtained in cross-validation and 80%/75% obtained in testing. Sample size was not statistically predetermined, and investigators were not blinded to group allocation. Most expanded thyroid clonotypes (frequency above 0.001) were also detected in blood, suggesting blood repertoires may reflect thyroid immune responses. In validation, progression to ophthalmopathy was predicted by the model with roughly 71% sensitivity and roughly 72% specificity, a median of about 6.8 months before onset.

TCR beta CDR3 regions were amplified from RNA transcripts. A first-round RT-PCR of the TCR CDR3 used the HTBI primer set with the Qiagen OneStep RT-PCR kit. Libraries were constructed in a second round of multiplex PCR, after which size selection and purification were performed. Paired-end sequencing of the libraries was performed with 100 bp reads on an Illumina HiSeq2000. The authors' pipeline ran thus. Raw data were processed with SOAPnuke, discarding reads with adapters, uncalled bases, mean Phred below 15, or no exact constant-primer or identifier match. COPE v1.2.5 was used to merge high-quality paired reads, and clonotypes were defined as unique nucleotide sequences. MiTCR v1.1 was used to align the clonotypes against IMGT TRBV, TRBD and TRBJ reference segments. Analysis was restricted to V-J combinations with a frequency above 0.0001, which covered roughly 99% of repertoires. A TCS score was defined as the ratio of F50 (clonal expansion) to E x V (chaos), with BLOSUM62-based TCRdist applied between CDR3 peptides within each V-J. Welch's t-statistics and random forest reduced around 550 V-J features to 10 to 15, which were used in a naive Bayes classifier (R e1071). The public reads were reanalyzed by TCRdb: fastp trimming at Q25, MiXCR alignment, in-frame beta chains only. Entries that share a CDR3 protein sequence are merged under the most common genes and DNA. TCRdb's processing, not the authors', yielded these V and J calls. The sample table records approximately 570,000 distinct CDR3 sequences; about 20% of these occur just once. Together, the top ten hold roughly 44% of the sample.

Turning to this clonotype: This clone's antigen is unknown. No base quality information exists; no much larger clone differs at one position.

The TCR originated in a man aged 40-50 years with Graves' ophthalmopathy. Input material: blood. The sequence joins TRBV20-1 to TRBJ1-5; the D region possibly corresponds to TRBD1 (5 bases align). The DNA sequence is as follows: TGCAGTGCGGGAGGGACCGGAGGTTATAGCAATCAGCCCCAGCATTTT. Translated, this gives CSAGGTGGYSNQPQHF.